Listed below are T cell receptor beta chains from one sample, sequenced in a study of OX40 agonist ivuxolimab in advanced cancers. The data were produced by immunoSEQ multiplex PCR, yet TCRdb's version contains in-frame clones alone and is incomplete. The sample lists about 68,000 clones; 86% were seen once. Specimen: CD4+ or CD8+ T cells sorted from blood, collected in a trial of the OX40 agonist ivuxolimab. Source of these receptors: an adult with an advanced solid tumor such as melanoma, head and neck, liver or kidney cancer. CDR3s include the opening cysteine and the closing phenylalanine or tryptophan.

v_gene,CDR3aa
TRBV10-3,CAISEKLAAHNEQFF
TRBV5-1,CASRGDSYEQYF
TRBV5-1,CASRQGLAGEGDTQYF
TRBV5-4,CASSNHPTDSNQPQHF
TRBV27,CASSARQGPYEQYF
TRBV29-1,CSVGGLETQYF
TRBV5-4,CASSLEGQGKTDTQYF
TRBV7-9,CASSLLAEETQYF
TRBV5-1,CASSRSGTSAVGELFF
TRBV29-1,CIAQTGRETQYF
TRBV19,CASSPRGSYEQYF
TRBV7-8,CASSLGHNYGYTF
TRBV5-1,CASSLGQSNYGYTF
TRBV15,CATSRDDNEKLFF
TRBV5-1,CASSPGGAGQPQHF
TRBV19,CASSFVNTEAFF
TRBV28,CASSLTGGNAHNEQFF
TRBV18,CASSPVGQTGELFF
TRBV11-2,CASSLRQQNTGELFF